A single sample gave rise to the 4 T cell receptor beta chains below, sequenced in a study of cytomegalovirus exposure and HLA in healthy donors. Libraries were prepared by immunoSEQ multiplex PCR; TCRdb keeps only in-frame clonotypes and omits some of them. The sample comprises 80,000 to 100,000 clones, roughly 87% of which are singletons, and around 6% rests with the top ten. The specimen sequenced was PBMCs. All receptors come from a young man in good health and CMV-seropositive.

The V gene is TRBV19, the J gene TRBJ2-5; TRBD1 matches at 8 bases. CDR1 and CDR2 (germline): LNHDA, SQIVND (reference sequence). V was pared by 5 bases and J by 4 bases, with 6 bases of the junction left unmatched. The CDR3 consists of 14 residues. The CDR3 region has the DNA TGTGCCAGTAGTCTCAGGACAGGGAGAGAGACCCAGTACTTC. It is translated as CASSLRTGRETQYF.

The chain has TRBV6-1 and TRBJ2-1; 10 bases align to TRBD1. Germline loops: CDR1 MNHNS, CDR2 SASEGT. Trimming at V came to 6 bases and at J to 7 bases, leaving 6 bases not matched to a gene. The CDR3 covers 14 residues. CDR3 coding DNA: TGTGCCAGCAGACGGGACAGGGGCAGTAATGAGCAGTTCTTC. Translation gives CASRRDRGSNEQFF.

The chain links TRBV4-3 to TRBJ1-6, with D possibly being TRBD1 (5 bases). The CDR3 consists of 16 residues. Germline V gives CDR1 LGHNA, CDR2 YSLEER. V lost 0 bases and J lost 7, with 13 bases in between. The DNA for the CDR3 is TGCGCCAGCAGCCAAGATTTGGGGGGGTGGAATTCACCCCTCCACTTT. Protein sequence: CASSQDLGGWNSPLHF.

V and J are TRBV5-4 and TRBJ2-1, with D maybe TRBD1 (6 bases). Germline V CDR1 and CDR2: SGHNT, YYREEE (reference sequence). Deletions cut 3 bases from V and 5 bases from J, with 15 bases between. CDR3 length: 15 amino acids. This chain's CDR3 is CASSYRDGWDNEQFF. The CDR3 region has the DNA TGTGCCAGCAGCTACAGGGATGGGTGGGACAATGAGCAGTTCTTC.